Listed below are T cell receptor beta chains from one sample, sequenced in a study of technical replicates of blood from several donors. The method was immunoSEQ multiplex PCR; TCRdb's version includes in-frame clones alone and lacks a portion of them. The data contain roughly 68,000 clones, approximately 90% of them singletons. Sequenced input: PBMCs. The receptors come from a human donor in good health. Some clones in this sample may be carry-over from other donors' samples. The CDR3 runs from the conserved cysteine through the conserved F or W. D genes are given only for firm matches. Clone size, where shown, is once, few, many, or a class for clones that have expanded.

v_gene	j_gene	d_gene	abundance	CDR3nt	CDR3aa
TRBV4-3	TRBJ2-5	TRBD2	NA	TGCGCCAGCAGCCAAGGAGCTAGCGGGGGGGTTAAAGAGACCCAGTACTTC	CASSQGASGGVKETQYF
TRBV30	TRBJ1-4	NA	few	TGTGCCTGGAGGACACGGCTGAATGAAAAACTGTTTTTT	CAWRTRLNEKLFF
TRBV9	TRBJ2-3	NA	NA	TGTGCCAGCAGCGTAGCGGGGATAGATACGCAGTATTTT	CASSVAGIDTQYF
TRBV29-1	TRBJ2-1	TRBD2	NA	TGCAGCGTTGCTACGCGGGGGGGAATGGATGAGCAGTTCTTC	CSVATRGGMDEQFF
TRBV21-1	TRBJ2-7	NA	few	TGTGCCAGCAGCAAACCTACCCCCAGGGGTTACGAGCAGTACTTC	CASSKPTPRGYEQYF
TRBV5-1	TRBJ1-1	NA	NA	TGCGCCAGCAGCCAGACGACAGCTAACACTGAAGCTTTCTTT	CASSQTTANTEAFF
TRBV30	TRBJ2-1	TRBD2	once	TGTGCCTGTCCCACTAGCGGGAACTACAATGAGCAGTTCTTC	CACPTSGNYNEQFF
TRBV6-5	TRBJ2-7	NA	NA	TGTGCCAGCAGCCCCGACACCTCCTACGAGCAGTACTTC	CASSPDTSYEQYF
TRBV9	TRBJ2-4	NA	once	TGTGCCAGCAGCGTAGGGGGCCAAAACATTCAGTACTTC	CASSVGGQNIQYF
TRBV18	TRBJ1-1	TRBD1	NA	TGTGCCACCGTTCAGGGGGCAATCATGAACACTGAAGCTTTCTTT	CATVQGAIMNTEAFF
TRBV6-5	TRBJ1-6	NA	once	TGTGCCAGCAGCCAGGTTGGAGGCTCACCCCTCCACTTT	CASSQVGGSPLHF
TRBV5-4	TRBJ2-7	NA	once	TGTGCCAGCAGCTTGGGTTCACTCCCCAACGAGCAGTACTTC	CASSLGSLPNEQYF
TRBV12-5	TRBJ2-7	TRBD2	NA	TGTGCTAGTGGTTTGACGGGAGGGATGGACTTC	CASGLTGGMDF
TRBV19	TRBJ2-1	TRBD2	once	TGTGCCAGTAGTATAGTTGGGCTAGCGGGAGGGAATGAGCAGTTCTTC	CASSIVGLAGGNEQFF
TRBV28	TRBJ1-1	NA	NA	TGTGCCAGCAGTTTAGCTGGGAGTACGGGCACTGAAGCTTTCTTT	CASSLAGSTGTEAFF
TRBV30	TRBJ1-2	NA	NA	TGTGCCTGGAGTCCCTCTAGAACCTACACCTTC	CAWSPSRTYTF
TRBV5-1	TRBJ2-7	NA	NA	TGCGCCAGCAGCTTGGGCGTGGCTGGAGTTGGATACGAGCAGTACTTC	CASSLGVAGVGYEQYF
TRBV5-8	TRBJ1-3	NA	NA	TGTACCCCGATGAGGCTGGGTACTGGAAACACCATATATTTT	CTPMRLGTGNTIYF
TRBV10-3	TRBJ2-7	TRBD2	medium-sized	TGTGCCATCAGTGAGCTTAGCGGGACGGAGCAGTACTTC	CAISELSGTEQYF
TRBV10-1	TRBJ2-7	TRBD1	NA	TGCGCCAGCAGGAGTGGACAGGGGTTTTGGTACGAGCAGTACTTC	CASRSGQGFWYEQYF
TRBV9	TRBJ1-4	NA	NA	TGTGCCAGCAGCGTATCGGGGGGAGGTGAAAAACTGTTTTTT	CASSVSGGGEKLFF
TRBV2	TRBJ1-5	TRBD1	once	TGTGCCAGCAGTGAAGCGCCCAGCTACCTCGACAGGGGGCGATTTCAGCCCCAGCATTTT	CASSEAPSYLDRGRFQPQHF
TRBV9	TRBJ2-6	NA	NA	TGTGCCAGCAGCGTACGGGGGATGGGGGCCAACGTCCTGACTTTC	CASSVRGMGANVLTF
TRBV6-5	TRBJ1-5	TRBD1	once	TGTGCCAGCAGGCCTGACAGGGATCAGCCCCAGCATTTT	CASRPDRDQPQHF
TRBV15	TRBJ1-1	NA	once	TGTGCCACCAGCAGAGATACCGGGATCCGAGGGAGCACTGAAGCTTTCTTT	CATSRDTGIRGSTEAFF
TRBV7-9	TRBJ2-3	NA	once	TGTGCCAGCAGCTTAGTAGGCGGAGAAACCACAGATACGCAGTATTTT	CASSLVGGETTDTQYF
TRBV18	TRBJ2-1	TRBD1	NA	TGTGCCAGCTCACCCCCAGGGGGAAAGAATGAGCAGTTCTTC	CASSPPGGKNEQFF
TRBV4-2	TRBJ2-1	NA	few	TGTGCCAGCAGCCCCGGACGGGACTCCGACGAGCAGTTCTTC	CASSPGRDSDEQFF
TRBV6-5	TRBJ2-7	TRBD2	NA	TGTGCCAGCAGTTCCCGACTAGCGGGTTCGGGCGAGCAGTACTTC	CASSSRLAGSGEQYF
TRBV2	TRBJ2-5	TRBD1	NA	TGTGCCAGCAGGACCGACAGGGGGGGAGAGACCCAGTACTTC	CASRTDRGGETQYF
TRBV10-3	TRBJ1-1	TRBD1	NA	TGTGCCATCAGTGGACAGGGGGGGACTGAAGCTTTCTTT	CAISGQGGTEAFF
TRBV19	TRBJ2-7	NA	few	TGTGCCAGTAGTATGGGGACAAACGAGCAGTACTTC	CASSMGTNEQYF
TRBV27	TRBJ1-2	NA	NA	TGCCCGCGACAGGATCCTTATGGCTACACCTTC	CPRQDPYGYTF
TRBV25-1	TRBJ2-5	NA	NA	TGTGCCAGCAGTGAAGATTTAGAGGAAGGAGAGACCCAGTACTTC	CASSEDLEEGETQYF
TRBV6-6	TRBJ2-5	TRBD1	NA	TGTGCCAGCACCTTGGGACAGGGAACCGGTGGAGAGACCCAGTACTTC	CASTLGQGTGGETQYF
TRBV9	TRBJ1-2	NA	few	TGTGCCAGCAGCGTAGTCACAGGCCTAAGCTATGGCTACACCTTC	CASSVVTGLSYGYTF
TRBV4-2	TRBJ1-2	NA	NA	TGTGCCAGCAGACCCGGGGTGGCAGGAGAAAACTATGGCTACACCTTC	CASRPGVAGENYGYTF
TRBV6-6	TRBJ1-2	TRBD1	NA	TGTGCCAGCAGCAGAGGACAGGGTGGTGGCTACACCTTC	CASSRGQGGGYTF
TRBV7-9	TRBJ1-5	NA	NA	TGTGCCAGCAGCTTTTTTGGACAGTACGATCAGCCCCAGCATTTT	CASSFFGQYDQPQHF
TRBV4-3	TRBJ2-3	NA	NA	TGCGCCAGCAGCCAAGACGGGAGAACAGATACGCAGTATTTT	CASSQDGRTDTQYF
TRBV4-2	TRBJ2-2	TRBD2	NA	TGTGCCAGCAGCCAAGGACTAGCGGGGGTTCTCGGGGAGCTGTTTTTT	CASSQGLAGVLGELFF
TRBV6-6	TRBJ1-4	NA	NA	TGTGCCGGGGGACAACGTAATGAAAAACTGTTTTTT	CAGGQRNEKLFF
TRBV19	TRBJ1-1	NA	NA	TGTGCCAGTACTCCGTGGGCAGGCGTTGAAGCTTTCTTT	CASTPWAGVEAFF
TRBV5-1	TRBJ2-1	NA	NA	TGCGCCAGCAGCCCCTGGGGAGATAGCAATGAGCAGTTCTTC	CASSPWGDSNEQFF
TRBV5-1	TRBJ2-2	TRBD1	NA	TGCGCCAGCAGCAGAGCGGGACAGGGGAACACCGGGGAGCTGTTTTTT	CASSRAGQGNTGELFF
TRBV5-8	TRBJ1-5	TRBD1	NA	TGTGCCAGCAGCAAGGGACAGTCGAAACAGCCCCAGCATTTT	CASSKGQSKQPQHF
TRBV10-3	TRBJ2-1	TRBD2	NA	TGTGCCATCAGTGAATTACTAGCGGGGAGCAATGAGCAGTTCTTC	CAISELLAGSNEQFF
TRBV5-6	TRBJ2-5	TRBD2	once	TGTGCCAGCAGCTTGGAAGGACTAGCGGGGGGGCCTCGCCGAGAGACCCAGTACTTC	CASSLEGLAGGPRRETQYF
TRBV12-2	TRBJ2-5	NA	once	TGTGCAAGTCGCTTAGAGCCGCTAGCGCGCTGCCCCCAAGAGACCCAGTACTTC	CASRLEPLARCPQETQYF
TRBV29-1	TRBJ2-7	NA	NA	TGCAGCGTTGTGTCCCGGGGTAGCCTCAAGAAAGTCTCCTACGAGCAGTACTTC	CSVVSRGSLKKVSYEQYF
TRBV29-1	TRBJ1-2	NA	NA	TGCAGCGTTGAAGACCCCCTTACAGGGCCCTATGGCTACACCTTC	CSVEDPLTGPYGYTF
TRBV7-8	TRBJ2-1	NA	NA	TGTGCCAGCAGCCCTTACCTTTTGGGAGATGAGCAGTTCTTC	CASSPYLLGDEQFF
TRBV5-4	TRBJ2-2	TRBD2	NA	TGTGCCAGCAGCTTGGCCGGGACTAGCGGGGGTATGGGTACCGGGGAGCTGTTTTTT	CASSLAGTSGGMGTGELFF
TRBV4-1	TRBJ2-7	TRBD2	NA	TGCGCCAGCAGCCAGCGGGGGGGCAGGGGGTCCTACGAGCAGTACTTC	CASSQRGGRGSYEQYF
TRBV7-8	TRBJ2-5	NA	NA	TGTGCCAGCACACCCAGTAGAGGGGGGGCCACGGAGACCCAGTACTTC	CASTPSRGGATETQYF
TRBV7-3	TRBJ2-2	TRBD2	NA	TGTGCCAGCGCAAACCCCCCTAGCGGGGGACCCGGGGAGCTGTTTTTT	CASANPPSGGPGELFF